This TCR beta chain emerged from a study of relationships among human T cell subsets. Notes on the study in general: Substantial CDR3 sharing among Th1, Th2 and regulatory cells suggested stochastic fate choice. The seven subsets showed no significant differences in gene usage or CDR3 length. Over 55% of CD8+ cytotoxic sequences came from clones with over 100 reads.

The T cell receptor alpha and beta CDR3 regions were amplified from mRNA by semiquantitative ARM-PCR. ARM-PCR used tagged nested gene-specific primers, then communal superprimers for exponential amplification. One entry per CDR3 protein results from TCRdb running MiXCR on the multiplex PCR reads. The data hold some 16,000 distinct CDR3 sequences, with about 56% observed a single time. CDR1 is PRHDT and CDR2 is FYEKMQ in the germline V gene (reference sequence). V gave up 5 bases and J gave up 2 bases; unmatched junction bases: 13. The CDR3 sequence is 17 residues long. T cell subsets were isolated with magnetic beads coated with subset-specific monoclonal antibodies. This clonotype was found once. The target antigen is unknown.

The sample taken for sequencing was total T cells sorted from blood. The TCR sequence derives from a middle-aged man in good health. The chain uses TRBV13 and TRBJ2-5, with TRBD2 identical over 8 bases. This CDR3 reads CASSPFGAAGGQETQYF. The CDR3 DNA is TGTGCCAGCAGCCCTTTTGGCGCGGCGGGGGGACAAGAGACCCAGTACTTC. The variable domain in full, with the rest retrieved from reference TRBV13 and TRBJ2-5, is AAGVIQSPRHLIKEKRETATLKCYPIPRHDTVYWYQQGPGQDPQFLISFYEKMQSDKGSIPDRFSAQQFSDYHSELNMSSLELGDSALYFCASSPFGAAGGQETQYFGPGTRLLVL.